This record looks at one TCR beta chain sequence and its context. What this receptor recognizes is not known. Base qualities are not recorded, but no much larger clone differs from it by a single base. The data were obtained in a study of identical twins (dated by TCRdb to about 2016). Broadly, across the study: To test whether fetal clonotypes persist, the study used deep sequencing on TCR alpha and beta repertoires from monozygotic twins, unrelated adults of various ages, and cord blood. To rule out contamination, replicate twin experiments were performed at different times with different library preparation protocols.

Preparation of the library involved 5' RACE. TCRdb lists the instrument as Illumina HiSeq 2000. A universal primer binding site was introduced by template switching, and a unique molecular identifier was present in the final cDNA, enabling accurate counting of TCR cDNA molecules. Specific primers in the conserved constant-segment region were used to synthesize first-strand cDNA for the TCR alpha and beta chains. To control for contamination, every cDNA library was double barcoded, receiving both a SMART-Mk sample barcode and Illumina barcodes. TruSeq adapter sequences along with Illumina sample barcodes were introduced in two successive PCR steps. Sequencing of the TCR alpha and beta cDNA libraries was done on the Illumina HiSeq platform using custom primers. Concerning the study's data processing: Unique molecular identifiers were extracted from raw reads with MiGEC, and CDR3 positions were determined with MiXCR. For each individual, recombination models were inferred using an EM algorithm with the repgenHMM and IGoR tools. Shared clonotypes were analyzed with the tcR package in R, and sharing was normalized by the product of cloneset sizes. To study raw recombination free of thymic and clonal selection effects, out-of-frame nonproductive sequences were analyzed. TCRdb ran its own pipeline on the public reads, namely fastp trimming at Q25 and MiXCR clone calling, and kept in-frame beta chains. Each CDR3 protein appears once, grouped with its most common genes and DNA. These V and J calls originate from TCRdb's pipeline instead of the authors' own analysis. Recorded for this sample are roughly 240,000 distinct CDR3 sequences; 5.5% to 7% of them occurred a single time. In total, the top ten clones hold approximately 3.6% of the sample.

Only healthy Caucasian donors were included. The twin cohort comprised three pairs of female monozygotic twins, all aged about 18 to 30 years. Miltenyi CD45RO+ enrichment and human naive T-cell isolation kits were used to isolate memory (CD45RO+) and naive T cells from PBMC. The paper as a whole reports these results and caveats: In monozygotic twins, recombination models systematically underestimated out-of-frame TCR alpha sharing, but the models matched the sharing seen between unrelated individuals. Excess twin sharing in beta out-of-frame sequences was weaker because fewer shared sequences lowered the signal-to-noise ratio. Compared with coincidental sharing between unrelated individuals, an excess of low generation-probability sequences was observed among out-of-frame TCR alpha sequences shared between twins. Because the same donors could not be followed over many years, the conclusions relied on cross-sectional statistical analysis. Abundant cord blood beta clonotypes had fewer insertions, young adult naive repertoires showed a similar but weaker trend, and memory repertoires showed no such trend. Invariant T cells such as MAIT and iNKT could partly confound zero-insertion analyses, though diverse VJ usage argued against this for most clonotypes.

These same data were also listed under a study on yellow fever vaccine responses in identical twins. The second study reports: According to the authors, the vaccine-induced T cell response in identical twins seemed to be partly convergent and partly specific to each individual. Focusing on identical twins, the study followed the T cell clones that responded to the vaccine, and did so with precision.

Sequenced: memory (CD45RO+) T cells sorted from blood. Taken with the paper, the label for cell subset or site translates to: CD45RO+ enriched T cells. This TCR came from a woman between 18 and 30 years old in good health.

The CDR3 reads CASSQDLSSASTDTQYF. The nucleotide sequence reads TGTGCCAGCAGCCAAGATCTCAGCAGCGCTAGCACAGATACGCAGTATTTT. Recombination connected TRBV4-2 to TRBJ2-3; the D gene remains uncertain. The germline V gene yields LGHNA for CDR1 and YNFKEQ for CDR2. At the junction V is shortened by 0 bases and J by 0 bases, with 13 bases in between. The CDR3, from cysteine to phenylalanine, totals 17 residues. Of the read, only the CDR3 DNA is kept; its 51 bases are in frame from base 1.